These 27 T cell receptor beta chains came from one sample sequenced in a study of cytomegalovirus exposure and HLA in healthy donors. The PCR used 60 Vbeta and 13 Jbeta primers. Assay: immunoSEQ multiplex PCR; the TCRdb copy retains only in-frame clones and omits some. The sample lists approximately 130,000 clones; 81% were seen once. Input material: PBMCs. Receptors were obtained from a woman in her forties in good health and CMV-seropositive.

This chain connects TRBV7-9 to TRBJ2-2; 9 positions match TRBD2. The length of the CDR3 is 16 residues. The ends lost 4 bases at V and 4 bases at J; junction bases unmatched: 7. Per the germline V gene, CDR1 is SEHNR and CDR2 is FQNEAQ (reference sequence). CDR3: CASSSMGLASTGELFF. CDR3 coding DNA: TGTGCCAGCAGCTCCATGGGACTAGCCTCCACCGGGGAGCTGTTTTTT.

Concerning this clone itself: Other DNA sequences in the same sample also yield this CDR3. The V gene is TRBV6-1, the J gene TRBJ2-7; D is uncertain. The ends were cut back, 6 bases at V and 0 bases at J, with 3 bases in the middle. CDR3 length: 11 residues. CDR1 and CDR2 (germline): MNHNS, SASEGT. The CDR3 nucleotides read TGTGCCAGCAGACTCTCCTACGAGCAGTACTTC. Translating gives CASRLSYEQYF.

Comment on this clone: An end of the junction does not agree with germline; a read error may underlie this. This chain joins TRBV7-3 and TRBJ2-2; D perhaps matches TRBD1 (6 bases). Germline CDR1 and CDR2: SGHTA and FQGTGA. The CDR3 is 12 residues long. The CDR3 spells CASSRDTGELFF. The CDR3 DNA reads as TGTGCCAGCAGCCGGGACACTGGGGAGCTGTTTTTT.

This clone has a handful of counts. This chain uses TRBV11-2 with TRBJ2-7; TRBD2 matches at 7 bases. The CDR3 is 17 residues long. CDR1 is SGHAT, CDR2 FQNNGV, per germline. V lost 1 base and J lost 1; bases outside the gene matches: 10. The CDR3 loop is CASSLVLGGSVSYEQYF. In DNA form, the CDR3 reads TGTGCCAGCAGCTTAGTGTTGGGCGGGAGTGTGTCCTACGAGCAGTACTTC.

This chain links TRBV6-1 with TRBJ2-7; possible D gene TRBD1, 5 bases. V was shortened by 6 bases and J by 0 bases, with 9 bases between the two germline ends. Germline V lookup: CDR1 MNHNS, CDR2 SASEGT. CDR3 length equals 13 residues. The CDR3 protein is CASRVDNSYEQYF. In DNA form, the CDR3 reads TGTGCCAGCAGGGTGGACAACTCCTACGAGCAGTACTTC.

The chain couples TRBV5-6 to TRBJ1-2; D gene unclear. The ends were cut back, 4 bases at V and 1 base at J, with 11 bases in the middle. Germline lookup yields CDR1 SGHDT and CDR2 YYEEEE. There are 14 residues in the CDR3. The chain's CDR3 is CASSLGSLNYGYTF. Here the CDR3 DNA reads TGTGCCAGCAGCCTGGGGAGCCTTAACTATGGCTACACCTTC.

The V and J genes are TRBV28 and TRBJ1-2; no clear D gene. Trimming shortened V by 2 bases and J by 2 bases, and 9 bases separated the two germline ends. There are 14 residues in the CDR3. CDR1 and CDR2 (germline): MDHEN, SYDVKM. The CDR3 here is CASSLGQLNYGYTF. The CDR3, as DNA: TGTGCCAGCAGTTTAGGGCAGCTAAACTATGGCTACACCTTC.

The gene calls are TRBV29-1 and TRBJ2-5; 8 bases match TRBD2. In germline, CDR1 is SQVTM, CDR2 ANQGSEA. With 3 bases clipped from V and 6 bases from J, the junction kept 9 bases outside the gene matches. CDR3 length: 14 residues. The CDR3, as DNA: TGCAGCGTTGAGGCCCCGGGGGGGTGGCAGACCCAGTACTTC. Amino acid sequence: CSVEAPGGWQTQYF.

A few counts support this clone. The chain is built from TRBV28 and TRBJ2-1; D is possibly TRBD2 (6 bases). V shed 2 bases and J shed 5 bases, with 7 bases lying between them. Germline CDR1 and CDR2: MDHEN and SYDVKM. This CDR3 is 13 amino acids long. The CDR3 spells CASSLRGNNEQFF. Written as DNA, the CDR3 is TGTGCCAGCAGTTTACGCGGGAACAATGAGCAGTTCTTC.

The chain is built from TRBV5-1 and TRBJ1-1; no firm D call. The V gene lost 5 bases and the J gene lost 3 bases, with 17 bases spanning the gap. This CDR3 comprises 15 residues. The germline V gene encodes CDR1 SGHRS and CDR2 YFSETQ. DNA for the CDR3: TGCGCCAGCAGAAAGGACTCCACCGGGGACACTGAAGCTTTCTTT. This translates into CASRKDSTGDTEAFF.

This chain joins TRBV19 and TRBJ2-7; D is possibly TRBD2 (5 bases). V was cut by 9 bases and J by 2 bases, with 8 bases left in between. This CDR3 is built from 11 residues. The germline CDR1 and CDR2 sequences are LNHDA and SQIVND (reference sequence). CDR3 sequence reads: CASRGTYEQYF. CDR3 coding DNA: TGTGCCAGCCGAGGGACCTACGAGCAGTACTTC.

A single count supports this clone. V and J are TRBV19 and TRBJ2-7, with D maybe TRBD1 (8 bases). Germline-derived CDR1 and CDR2 are LNHDA and SQIVND (reference sequence). The CDR3 consists of 15 residues. V lost 7 bases to trimming and J lost 0 bases, with 16 bases between them. The CDR3 sequence is CASTQGGAGSYEQYF. CDR3 in DNA: TGTGCCAGTACACAGGGGGGGGCGGGCTCCTACGAGCAGTACTTC.

The chain employs TRBV7-2 and TRBJ1-2, with 10 bases fitting TRBD1. J lost 8 bases, V lost 6 bases, and 6 bases had no gene match. CDR3 length equals 13 residues. CDR1 is SGHTA, CDR2 FQGNSA, per germline. The CDR3 loop reads CASSQGQGPGYTF. The CDR3 DNA reads TGTGCCAGCAGTCAGGGACAGGGGCCGGGCTACACCTTC.

The CDR3 DNA reads TGTGCCAGCAGTTACAAATCGCGGGGGGCAGGGGAGACCCAGTACTTC. Amino acids: CASSYKSRGAGETQYF. The chain is built from TRBV6-5 and TRBJ2-5; 8 bases are a match to TRBD2. Germline V lookup: CDR1 MNHEY, CDR2 SVGAGI. Germline trimming cut 2 bases from V and 5 bases from J; bases unmatched to any gene: 10. This CDR3 spans 16 amino acids.

This clone was found once. The chain recombines TRBV11-3 with TRBJ2-1; 10 nucleotides match TRBD2. CDR1 is SGHNT and CDR2 is YENEEA in the germline V gene. V lost 4 bases, J lost 7 bases, and 13 bases stayed unmatched. The CDR3 is 17 amino acids. DNA of the CDR3: TGTGCCAGCAGCTCTCTAGCGGGAGAAGGCTTTCGGAATGAGCAGTTCTTC. Translating gives CASSSLAGEGFRNEQFF.

The chain has TRBV27 and TRBJ1-5; no definite D call. Germline-derived CDR1 and CDR2 are MNHEY and SMNVEV (reference sequence). V lost 2 bases, J lost 0 bases, and 5 bases lay in between. The CDR3 runs to 14 residues. The CDR3 region is CASSLHYSNQPQHF. CDR3 DNA sequence: TGTGCCAGCAGTTTACACTATAGCAATCAGCCCCAGCATTTT.

This sequence joins TRBV10-2 and TRBJ2-1; D might be TRBD2 (7 bases). The CDR3 contains 15 residues. The germline gives CDR1 WSHSY, CDR2 SAAADI. V gave up 5 bases and J gave up 6 bases, with 17 bases separating them. CDR3 amino acids: CASSPRDGGLNEQFF. The CDR3 DNA sequence: TGCGCCAGCAGTCCCCGGGACGGGGGGCTCAATGAGCAGTTCTTC.

The chain has TRBV29-1 and TRBJ2-7; possible D gene TRBD2, 6 bases. Germline V gene data show CDR1 as SQVTM and CDR2 as ANQGSEA. The length of the CDR3 is 12 residues. Deletions cut 6 bases from V and 0 bases from J, with 9 bases between. CDR3 region: CSVYGGSYEQYF. The CDR3 DNA reads TGCAGCGTCTACGGGGGCTCCTACGAGCAGTACTTC.

The chain joins TRBV10-3 to TRBJ2-5, with 7 bases lining up with TRBD1. The CDR3 extends over 13 amino acids. The V and J ends lost 6 bases and 4 bases, in that order; junction bases with no gene match: 5. In germline, CDR1 is ENHRY, CDR2 SYGVKD. The CDR3 region is CAISTGVVETQYF. CDR3 bases: TGTGCCATCAGCACAGGGGTGGTAGAGACCCAGTACTTC.

V gene TRBV5-1 combines with J gene TRBJ1-2, with TRBD1 identical over 7 bases. Germline lookup yields CDR1 SGHRS and CDR2 YFSETQ. V was pared by 4 bases and J by 1 base, with 7 bases of the junction left unmatched. The CDR3 contains 15 residues. The CDR3 DNA reads TGCGCCAGCAGCCCGGGGGACAGCCTTAACTATGGCTACACCTTC. This sequence encodes CASSPGDSLNYGYTF.

V and J are TRBV5-1 and TRBJ2-5; TRBD1 aligns across 7 bases. CDR1 is SGHRS, CDR2 YFSETQ, per germline. The CDR3 sequence is 15 residues long. V trimming: 4 bases; J trimming: 5 bases; junction bases outside the gene matches: 11. The CDR3, as DNA: TGCGCCAGCAGCAAGGACAGGAGATCGGGGGAGACCCAGTACTTC. It is translated as CASSKDRRSGETQYF.

The V call is TRBV9, the J call TRBJ1-4, with D possibly being TRBD1 (6 bases). Trimming removed 0 bases at V and 4 bases at J, with 10 bases between. The CDR3 consists of 15 residues. Germline CDR1 and CDR2: SGDLS and YYNGEE. The CDR3 loop is CASSVAGQLNEKLFF. The CDR3 bases are TGTGCCAGCAGCGTAGCCGGACAGCTTAATGAAAAACTGTTTTTT.

The chain couples TRBV27 to TRBJ1-1; D is possibly TRBD1 (5 bases). Germline CDR1 reads MNHEY; CDR2 reads SMNVEV (reference sequence). Between the trimmed V and J ends, which lost 5 bases and 0 bases, there was a span of 13 bases. CDR3 size: 15 residues. This CDR3 reads CASSTFREVNTEAFF. In nucleotides, the CDR3 is TGTGCCAGCAGTACTTTCAGGGAGGTGAACACTGAAGCTTTCTTT.

V gene TRBV27 combines with J gene TRBJ2-1, with 7 bases identical to TRBD1. Germline CDR1 reads MNHEY; CDR2 reads SMNVEV (reference sequence). V was pared by 5 bases and J by 12 bases, with 13 bases of the junction left unmatched. The CDR3 is 14 amino acids. The DNA of the CDR3 is TGTGCCAGCAGTCAAAATACGGAAAGGGGGCGGCAGTTCTTC. Translated: CASSQNTERGRQFF.

The chain uses TRBV9 and TRBJ2-2; D is unclear. The CDR3 totals 12 residues. V was trimmed by 4 bases and J by 7 bases, leaving 8 bases between them. The germline gives CDR1 SGDLS, CDR2 YYNGEE. This CDR3 reads CASSPRLGELFF. The CDR3 DNA reads as TGTGCCAGCAGCCCCAGACTCGGGGAGCTGTTTTTT.

The rearrangement joins TRBV11-2 to TRBJ2-5; a weak D match, TRBD1 (6 bases). CDR1 is SGHAT, CDR2 FQNNGV, per germline. The length of the CDR3 is 15 residues. V was shortened by 5 bases and J by 1 base, with 14 bases between the two germline ends. CDR3 coding DNA: TGTGCCAGCAGCACGACCAGGGGACCCCAAGAGACCCAGTACTTC. Its translation: CASSTTRGPQETQYF.

This rearrangement joins TRBV7-2 to TRBJ1-3, with D unresolved. This CDR3 region has 17 residues. From germline, CDR1 is SGHTA and CDR2 FQGNSA. Trimming stripped 2 bases from V and 0 bases from J, with 14 bases between. The CDR3 coding sequence is TGTGCCAGCAGCTTATTGAGGGCGGGTAGCTCTGGAAACACCATATATTTT. Protein product: CASSLLRAGSSGNTIYF.